This T cell receptor (beta chain) was recovered during a study of blood T cells in healthy people across ages. V lost 3 bases, J lost 1 base, and 10 bases lay in between. The CDR3 runs to 14 residues. The germline V gene encodes CDR1 LNHNV and CDR2 YYDKDF (reference sequence). PCR was performed a second time for 7 to 11 cycles using a sample-barcoded 5' primer and a J-beta primer mix. TCRdb re-analysed the 5' RACE reads in MiXCR, keeping a single row per CDR3 protein. The table lists 650,000 to 900,000 distinct CDR3 sequences, about 62% of them singletons, with around 30% in the top ten. The chain employs TRBV15 and TRBJ2-7; no definite D call. Sequenced sample: blood. This TCR derives from a man younger than 45 in good health. CDR3 in amino acids: CATSSREGSYEQYF. The DNA of the CDR3 is TGTGCCACCAGCAGTAGGGAAGGTTCCTACGAGCAGTACTTC.